This TCR beta chain was captured in a study of PD-1 blockade in classical Hodgkin lymphoma. Whole-study context: Intravenous infusions of nivolumab 3 mg/kg reached patients every 2 weeks.

There was relapse after autologous stem cell transplantation in every patient, and there was variation in brentuximab vedotin exposure. Findings and limits, study-wide: Unlike CD8+ TCR diversity, which did not rise significantly by C4D1, CD4+ TCR diversity did. Among the patients, those starting nivolumab under 1 year after ASCT were excluded.

V was clipped by 1 base and J by 1 base; unmatched bases: 2. The CDR3 sequence is 15 residues long. Germline loops: CDR1 SGHTS, CDR2 YDEGEE. TCRdb keeps only in-frame clones here, not all; method: immunoSEQ multiplex PCR. The data show 20,000 to 30,000 clones, roughly 80% seen once. Concerning this clone: The antigen is not known.

This TCR came from a human donor with classical Hodgkin lymphoma. The sample in question was peripheral blood mononuclear cells (PBMCs), obtained before the second cycle of nivolumab. This rearrangement joins TRBV5-8 to TRBJ2-5, with TRBD1 matching over 9 bases. For the CDR3, the DNA is TGTGCCAGCAGCTTGATGACAGGGGGCCAAGAGACCCAGTACTTC. Its translation: CASSLMTGGQETQYF.